The 27 T cell receptor beta chains below come from one sample, sequenced in a study of T cells after yellow fever vaccination. A single record per CDR3 protein comes from TCRdb applying MiXCR to the 5' RACE reads. Found here are under 40,000 distinct CDR3 sequences, 6.6% of them singletons; the top ten hold about 20%. Sequenced here: PBMCs, either bulk or a sorted T-cell subset (CD4+, CD8+, memory, or dextramer-sorted; not recorded which), sampled on the day of the first yellow fever vaccination. The receptor set was obtained from a man aged 18 to 35 who received the YFV17D yellow fever vaccine.

At least ten counts were recorded for this clonotype. The chain links TRBV5-1 to TRBJ2-7; D is unclear. The CDR3 consists of 12 residues. V was cut by 4 bases and J by 3 bases, with 8 bases left in between. Germline V gene lookup returns CDR1 SGHRS and CDR2 YFSETQ. The CDR3 sequence is CASSAEDYEQYF. The CDR3 DNA reads TGCGCCAGCAGCGCAGAGGACTACGAGCAGTACTTC.

The table lists this clonotype with many counts. The V gene is TRBV12-3 or TRBV12-4, the J gene TRBJ1-5, with D uncertain. The germline V and J ends were trimmed by 0 bases and 4 bases, with 7 bases remaining between them. The CDR3 has 14 residues. CDR3 nucleotides: TGTGCCAGCAGTTTAGCATGGCCAAATCAGCCCCAGCATTTT. Translated: CASSLAWPNQPQHF.

The rearrangement links TRBV19 to TRBJ2-7; D ambiguous. This CDR3 comprises 15 residues. V was shortened by 3 bases and J by 5 bases, with 17 bases between the two germline ends. The germline V gene has CDR1 LNHDA and CDR2 SQIVND (reference sequence). CDR3 residues: CASSIVRAEKDEQYV. CDR3 sequence (DNA): TGTGCCAGTAGTATCGTCCGGGCAGAAAAGGACGAGCAGTACGTC.

This clonotype was detected many times. This chain connects TRBV11-3 to TRBJ2-5; possible D gene TRBD2, 6 bases. Trimming removed 5 bases at V and 5 bases at J, with 12 bases between. The germline CDR1 and CDR2 sequences are SGHNT and YENEEA. The CDR3 has 13 residues. The CDR3, as DNA: TGTGCCAGCAGCCTTACTAGCACTGAGACCCAGTACTTC. It encodes CASSLTSTETQYF.

This clonotype was recorded many times. The V call is TRBV24-1, the J call TRBJ2-3, with D unclear. With 6 bases removed from V and 0 bases from J, the gap between germline ends came to 3 bases. This CDR3 spans 12 amino acids. CDR1 and CDR2 (germline): KGHDR, SFDVKD. The CDR3 spells CATSLSTDTQYF. CDR3 in DNA: TGTGCCACCAGTTTGAGCACAGATACGCAGTATTTT.

This clonotype appeared many times. The CDR3 nucleotides read TGCGCCAGCGTGGGTGACTCCTACGAGCAGTACTTC. Protein: CASVGDSYEQYF. V gene TRBV10-2 combines with J gene TRBJ2-7; no firm D call. The germline CDR1 and CDR2 sequences are WSHSY and SAAADI. The CDR3 is made up of 12 amino acids. V shed 8 bases and J shed 0 bases, with 8 bases lying between them.

This clonotype was picked up many times. The rearrangement joins TRBV6-2 or TRBV6-3 to TRBJ2-7, with a possible D match to TRBD1 (7 bases). V was trimmed by 6 bases and J by 5 bases, leaving 14 bases between them. CDR1 and CDR2 from the germline V gene are MNHEY and SVGEGT. The CDR3 has 13 residues. The CDR3 nucleotides are TGTGCCAGCAGAAAATCCAGGGGGGACGAGCAGTACGTC. It translates to CASRKSRGDEQYV.

This clonotype was seen many times. CDR3 region: CASSLQGITEAFF. The CDR3 DNA is TGTGCCAGCAGTTTACAGGGTATTACTGAAGCTTTCTTT. The chain is built from TRBV27 and TRBJ1-1; the D gene is possibly TRBD1 (5 bases). Trimming stripped 2 bases from V and 5 bases from J, with 9 bases between. Looked up from germline, CDR1 is MNHEY and CDR2 is SMNVEV (reference sequence). The CDR3 is made up of 13 amino acids.

This clonotype came up many times. The chain couples TRBV4-1 to TRBJ1-5; no firm D call. This CDR3 is 15 amino acids long. Trimming left V 5 bases short and J 5 bases short, with 16 bases between. Germline V gives CDR1 MGHRA, CDR2 YSYEKL. CDR3 DNA sequence: TGCGCCAGCAGCTATCAAGGAGGGAGGGATCAGCCCCAGCATTTT. Translation gives CASSYQGGRDQPQHF.

This clonotype showed up just a few times. This chain links TRBV4-3 with TRBJ1-1, with 8 nucleotides matching TRBD1. The germline V gene encodes CDR1 LGHNA and CDR2 YSLEER. This CDR3 comprises 15 residues. After removal of 3 bases from V and 1 base from J, the junction contained 4 bases not matched to a gene. The CDR3 DNA reads TGCGCCAGCAGCCACCTAGGACAGGGGAACACTGAAGCTTTCTTT. It encodes CASSHLGQGNTEAFF.

A note on this clonotype: This may be a read error, as it is one base from a much larger clone. The V gene is TRBV7-2, the J gene TRBJ1-5; weak D call: TRBD1 (6 bases). Germline V gene data show CDR1 as SGHTA and CDR2 as FQGNSA. V dropped 5 bases and J dropped 7 bases, with 15 bases sitting between them. CDR3 length: 14 amino acids. The chain's CDR3 is CASSPRGSKQPQHF. CDR3 nucleotides: TGTGCCAGCAGCCCCAGGGGATCCAAGCAGCCCCAGCATTTT.

This clonotype was picked up many times. The V gene is TRBV5-6, the J gene TRBJ2-4; the match to TRBD1 covers 9 bases. The CDR3 contains 14 residues. Trimming at V came to 3 bases and at J to 6 bases, leaving 4 bases not matched to a gene. The germline V gene has CDR1 SGHDT and CDR2 YYEEEE. The CDR3 sequence is CASSSQGASNIQYF. The CDR3 region has the DNA TGTGCCAGCAGCTCACAGGGGGCTTCAAACATTCAGTACTTC.

At least ten counts were recorded for this clonotype. The chain joins TRBV5-1 to TRBJ1-2; D not certain. Germline V CDR1 and CDR2: SGHRS, YFSETQ. Trimming stripped 5 bases from V and 8 bases from J, with 16 bases between. The CDR3 covers 13 residues. CDR3 protein: CASRDGPRGGYTF. The CDR3 DNA is TGCGCCAGCAGGGACGGACCGAGAGGGGGCTACACCTTC.

The table lists this clonotype with a few counts. This chain links TRBV11-2 with TRBJ2-2; possibly TRBD2 for D (6 bases). The ends were cut back, 8 bases at V and 1 base at J, with 8 bases in the middle. Germline CDR1 is SGHAT and CDR2 is FQNNGV. The CDR3 runs to 13 residues. The CDR3 sequence is CASGLLNTGELFF. CDR3 nucleotide sequence: TGTGCCAGCGGACTACTGAACACCGGGGAGCTGTTTTTT.

This clonotype was counted a few times. The rearrangement joins TRBV4-1 to TRBJ2-2, with 7 bases fitting TRBD1. Germline lookup yields CDR1 MGHRA and CDR2 YSYEKL. CDR3 length equals 15 residues. V shed 3 bases and J 6 bases; nucleotides not matched to a gene: 7. CDR3 protein: CASSHNRGRAGELFF. CDR3 in DNA: TGCGCCAGCAGCCACAACAGGGGTAGGGCCGGGGAGCTGTTTTTT.

V usage is TRBV20-1 and J usage is TRBJ2-6, with D perhaps given as TRBD1 or TRBD2 (5 bases each). The CDR3 is made up of 15 amino acids. V was cut by 1 base and J by 0 bases, with 7 bases left in between. CDR1 and CDR2 from the germline V gene are DFQATT and SNEGSKA (reference sequence). CDR3 sequence (DNA): TGCAGTGCTAGAGGGGGGAACTCTGGGGCCAACGTCCTGACTTTC. Encoded protein: CSARGGNSGANVLTF.

This clonotype came up a few times. The V call is TRBV19, the J call TRBJ1-1; D is ambiguous. Trimming removed 1 base from V and 6 bases from J, with 9 bases in between. The CDR3 sequence is 13 residues long. The germline V gene encodes CDR1 LNHDA and CDR2 SQIVND (reference sequence). CDR3: CASSIGGNAEAFF. As DNA, the CDR3 is TGTGCCAGTAGTATAGGAGGGAATGCTGAAGCTTTCTTT.

This clonotype showed up many times. This chain links TRBV5-1 with TRBJ2-7; the D gene could be TRBD1 or TRBD2 (6 bases each). CDR3 length: 14 residues. The germline V and J ends were trimmed by 7 bases and 6 bases, with 20 bases remaining between them. Germline loops: CDR1 SGHRS, CDR2 YFSETQ. CDR3 residues: CASRTGATAREQYF. The DNA of the CDR3 is TGCGCCAGCCGAACGGGGGCGACGGCCCGCGAGCAGTACTTC.

This clonotype was counted ten times or more. For the CDR3, the DNA is TGCAGTGCAAAGGGGTCAACATTCAATCAGCCCCAGCATTTT. Translation gives CSAKGSTFNQPQHF. The chain is built from TRBV20-1 and TRBJ1-5, with a possible D match to TRBD1 (5 bases). The V and J ends lost 6 bases and 3 bases respectively, with 15 bases between them. CDR1 is DFQATT and CDR2 is SNEGSKA in the germline V gene (reference sequence). The CDR3 is made up of 14 amino acids.

This clonotype was counted many times. CDR3 sequence reads: CASSLFPPDREAFF. In DNA, the CDR3 is TGTGCCAGCAGTTTATTCCCCCCTGACAGGGAGGCTTTCTTT. V usage is TRBV12-3 or TRBV12-4 and J usage is TRBJ1-1, with 7 bases that match TRBD1. V lost 2 bases to trimming and J lost 11 bases; unmatched junction nucleotides: 11. This CDR3 region has 14 residues.

This clonotype has a count of ten or more. V is TRBV7-2 and J is TRBJ1-5; 7 bases match TRBD1. The length of the CDR3 is 13 residues. Losses at the gene ends were 5 bases for V and 3 bases for J; bases not matched to a gene: 1. Per germline, CDR1 SGHTA and CDR2 FQGNSA. In DNA, the CDR3 is TGTGCCAGCAGCGACAGGGTCAATCAGCCCCAGCATTTT. Translating it yields CASSDRVNQPQHF. Full variable domain (outside the CDR3, taken from reference TRBV7-2 and TRBJ1-5): GAGVSQSPSNKVTEKGKDVELRCDPISGHTALYWYRQSLGQGLEFLIYFQGNSAPDKSGLPSDRFSAERTGGSVSTLTIQRTQQEDSAVYLCASSDRVNQPQHFGDGTRLSIL.

At least ten counts were recorded for this clonotype. The V and J genes are TRBV12-3 or TRBV12-4 and TRBJ2-7; D not resolved. This CDR3 has 13 residues. Trimming shortened V by 6 bases and J by 6 bases, and 15 bases separated the two germline ends. Here the CDR3 reads CASSNLLAAEQYF. The DNA of the CDR3 is TGTGCCAGCAGCAACCTGCTGGCAGCCGAGCAGTACTTC.

This clonotype was recorded many times. CDR3 in DNA: TGCGCCAGCAGCCAACTAGCGGGGGGGAATTACAATGAGCAGTTCTTC. Protein product: CASSQLAGGNYNEQFF. The chain employs TRBV4-3 and TRBJ2-1; 12 nucleotides agree with TRBD2. The CDR3 runs to 16 residues. The V gene end was trimmed by 2 bases and the J gene end by 4 bases; junction bases not matched to a gene: 3. Germline loops: CDR1 LGHNA, CDR2 YSLEER.

This clonotype was seen a few times. CDR3 region: CASSPGLAGAYNEQFF. The CDR3 DNA reads TGTGCCAGCAGCCCCGGACTAGCGGGGGCCTACAATGAGCAGTTCTTC. The rearrangement joins TRBV7-2 to TRBJ2-1; 13 bases are shared with TRBD2. Germline values: CDR1 SGHTA, CDR2 FQGNSA. V lost 5 bases and J lost 2; bases outside the gene matches: 3. CDR3 length: 16 residues.

Relative to its sample, this clonotype is medium-sized. The chain has TRBV29-1 and TRBJ2-7; no definite D call. Germline CDR1 is SQVTM and CDR2 is ANQGSEA. This CDR3 is built from 12 residues. Trimming took 1 base from V and 5 from J, leaving 9 bases between them. Here the CDR3 reads CSVEVRADEQYF. The CDR3 coding sequence is TGCAGCGTTGAAGTTCGGGCAGACGAGCAGTACTTC.

This clonotype showed up just a few times. The V call is TRBV28, the J call TRBJ2-6, with TRBD1 matching over 7 bases. Germline V gene sequence: CDR1 MDHEN, CDR2 SYDVKM. With V trimmed by 6 bases and J by 1 base, 9 bases remained unmatched. The CDR3 extends over 17 amino acids. Here the CDR3 reads CASSLMTGRSGANVLTF. The CDR3 nucleotides are TGTGCCAGCAGCCTTATGACAGGGCGATCTGGGGCCAACGTCCTGACTTTC.

There are many counts of this clonotype. The V gene is TRBV15, the J gene TRBJ2-1; 8 nucleotides match TRBD1. The CDR3 spans 16 residues. V lost 1 base to trimming and J lost 0 bases; unmatched junction nucleotides: 2. Germline values: CDR1 LNHNV, CDR2 YYDKDF (reference sequence). CDR3 nucleotide sequence: TGTGCCACCAGCAGAGGACAGGGGAGCTCCTACAATGAGCAGTTCTTC. Protein: CATSRGQGSSYNEQFF.